The 18 T cell receptor beta chains given below trace back to one sample, sequenced in a study of T cells in localized non-small cell lung cancer. Assay: immunoSEQ multiplex PCR; the TCRdb copy retains only in-frame clones and omits some. The profile covers under 30,000 clones, with 80% to 90% appearing a single time and approximately 10% taken by the ten largest. The sequences come from peripheral blood, collected before any cancer treatment. Every receptor here comes from a woman aged 35-75 years with stage I lung adenocarcinoma.

The rearrangement joins TRBV28 to TRBJ2-2; 7 bases are a match to TRBD2. The CDR3 spans 14 residues. V was clipped by 10 bases and J by 5 bases; unmatched bases: 10. Germline assignment: CDR1 MDHEN and CDR2 SYDVKM. The CDR3 reads CATIAGKGTGELFF. CDR3 nucleotides: TGTGCCACCATAGCGGGTAAAGGGACCGGGGAGCTGTTTTTT.

The chain recombines TRBV6-5 with TRBJ2-7; D gene uncertain. Germline CDR1 is MNHEY and CDR2 is SVGAGI. V lost 1 base to trimming and J lost 3 bases, with 10 bases between them. The CDR3 runs to 14 residues. Written as DNA, the CDR3 is TGTGCCAGCAGTTACTATAAGGGAAGCTACGAGCAGTACTTC. Translated, it gives CASSYYKGSYEQYF.

The V gene is TRBV6-6, the J gene TRBJ2-4, with D possibly matching TRBD1 (5 bases). V was cut by 6 bases and J by 3 bases, with 15 bases left in between. Per germline, CDR1 MNHNY and CDR2 SVGAGI (reference sequence). CDR3 length: 15 amino acids. CDR3 protein: CASSGHGLGKNIQYF. DNA of the CDR3: TGTGCCAGCAGCGGACATGGTTTAGGCAAAAACATTCAGTACTTC.

There are a few counts of this clone. The rearrangement links TRBV5-6 to TRBJ1-2; D may be TRBD1 (5 bases). The germline CDR1 and CDR2 sequences are SGHDT and YYEEEE. This CDR3 spans 15 amino acids. V was trimmed by 2 bases and J by 1 base, leaving 12 bases between them. The CDR3 loop reads CASSFKTAINYGYTF. The CDR3 DNA follows: TGTGCCAGCAGCTTCAAGACAGCGATTAACTATGGCTACACCTTC.

The chain recombines TRBV19 with TRBJ1-3; D is undetermined. Germline V gene data show CDR1 as LNHDA and CDR2 as SQIVND (reference sequence). V dropped 3 bases and J dropped 0 bases, with 6 bases sitting between them. CDR3 size: 14 residues. The CDR3 is CASSMVGSGNTIYF. CDR3 bases: TGTGCCAGTAGTATGGTCGGCTCTGGAAACACCATATATTTT.

The V and J genes are TRBV19 and TRBJ1-1; weak D call: TRBD1 (6 bases). This CDR3 has 14 residues. CDR1 LNHDA and CDR2 SQIVND come from the germline V gene (reference sequence). The V end was cut by 7 bases, the J end by 5 bases, with 17 bases between. In nucleotides, the CDR3 is TGTGCCAGTACCCCTGGGGGGCCGGGGACTGAAGCTTTCTTT. This gives the protein CASTPGGPGTEAFF.

J is TRBJ2-1 and V is TRBV18, with no clear D. The germline CDR1 and CDR2 sequences are KGHSH and LQKENI. V gave up 0 bases and J gave up 5 bases, with 5 bases separating them. The CDR3 runs 13 residues. In nucleotides, the CDR3 is TGTGCCAGCTCACCACCATCCAACAATGAGCAGTTCTTC. Its protein product is CASSPPSNNEQFF.

The chain links TRBV29-1 to TRBJ2-1; D remains unclear. The CDR3 runs 10 residues. The germline V gene has CDR1 SQVTM and CDR2 ANQGSEA. V was pared by 5 bases and J by 10 bases, with 9 bases between. The CDR3 protein is CSVSDREQFF. The CDR3 DNA follows: TGCAGCGTTAGCGATAGGGAGCAGTTCTTC.

The V gene is TRBV5-6, the J gene TRBJ2-5; no definite D call. V lost 4 bases and J lost 5, with 9 bases in between. The CDR3 sequence is 12 residues long. Germline V gene sequence: CDR1 SGHDT, CDR2 YYEEEE. Here the CDR3 reads CASSGQWETQYF. The CDR3 nucleotides are TGTGCCAGCAGCGGTCAATGGGAGACCCAGTACTTC.

The chain uses TRBV21-1 and TRBJ2-6; the table's D call, TRBD2, has no DNA check behind it. TRBV21-1 is a documented pseudogene. The CDR3 covers 17 residues. For the CDR3, the DNA is TGTGCCAGCAGCAAAGCGTTAGCACCTACTGGGGCCAACGTCCTGACTTTC. Translating gives CASSKALAPTGANVLTF.

The rearrangement joins TRBV5-1 to TRBJ2-1; a weak D match, TRBD1 (6 bases). V lost 3 bases and J lost 0, with 19 bases in between. Germline CDR1 SGHRS, CDR2 YFSETQ. CDR3 length: 18 amino acids. The CDR3 here is CASSSLRGRGSSYNEQFF. Written as DNA, the CDR3 is TGCGCCAGCAGCTCTCTGAGGGGCAGGGGAAGCTCCTACAATGAGCAGTTCTTC.

This clone was found once. This chain joins TRBV5-6 and TRBJ1-2; D is undetermined. The V gene's germline CDR1 is SGHDT and CDR2 YYEEEE. V lost 5 bases, J lost 4 bases, and 18 bases lay in between. The CDR3 totals 15 residues. The CDR3 DNA follows: TGTGCCAGCAGTCCTTTGTTGGCCTCCTCCTATGGCTACACCTTC. This encodes CASSPLLASSYGYTF.

This chain uses TRBV15 with TRBJ2-5; TRBD1 aligns across 7 bases. CDR3 length: 15 amino acids. In germline, CDR1 is LNHNV, CDR2 YYDKDF (reference sequence). The J segment lost 3 bases and the V segment lost 3 bases, leaving 7 bases of the junction unmatched. This chain's CDR3 is CATSRTGWAEETQYF. The CDR3 DNA is TGTGCCACCAGCAGGACAGGGTGGGCTGAAGAGACCCAGTACTTC.

J is TRBJ2-5 and V is TRBV28; 8 bases fit TRBD1. The ends lost 3 bases at V and 3 bases at J; junction bases unmatched: 6. CDR1 is MDHEN, CDR2 SYDVKM, per germline. The CDR3 length is 15 residues. CDR3 in amino acids: CASSLGWTGKETQYF. CDR3 DNA sequence: TGTGCCAGCAGTTTGGGATGGACAGGGAAAGAGACCCAGTACTTC.

This clone appeared a few times. This chain uses TRBV4-2 with TRBJ1-1, with TRBD1 matching over 11 bases. Trimming took 4 bases from V and 7 from J; bases not matched to a gene: 8. Germline V gene lookup returns CDR1 LGHNA and CDR2 YNFKEQ. This CDR3 has 15 amino acids. The CDR3 loop is CASSPRGQGGGEAFF. The CDR3 nucleotides are TGTGCCAGCAGCCCGAGGGGACAGGGGGGGGGTGAAGCTTTCTTT.

CDR3 sequence (DNA): TGCAGTGCTAGAGTCGGGGAGACCCAGTACTTC. Its protein product is CSARVGETQYF. This sequence joins TRBV20-1 and TRBJ2-5; no clear D gene. Germline values: CDR1 DFQATT, CDR2 SNEGSKA (reference sequence). The germline V and J ends were trimmed by 1 base and 5 bases, with 5 bases remaining between them. The CDR3 has 11 amino acids.

The CDR3 sequence is CASSPTSGRGDEQFF. CDR3 coding DNA: TGTGCCAGCTCACCAACTAGCGGCCGGGGCGATGAGCAGTTCTTC. The chain is built from TRBV18 and TRBJ2-1; 8 bases are a match to TRBD2. Germline loops: CDR1 KGHSH, CDR2 LQKENI. J lost 8 bases, V lost 2 bases, and 8 bases had no gene match. This CDR3 has 15 amino acids.

V is TRBV9 and J is TRBJ2-1, with 8 bases lining up with TRBD2. CDR3 length equals 15 residues. Trimming removed 0 bases from V and 5 bases from J; junction bases left unmatched: 4. The germline gives CDR1 SGDLS, CDR2 YYNGEE. CDR3 nucleotide sequence: TGTGCCAGCAGCGTAGCGGGGGGGCTACACAATGAGCAGTTCTTC. This gives the protein CASSVAGGLHNEQFF.